This entry lists 19 T cell receptor beta chains sequenced from one sample in a study of shared clonotypes between healthy human individuals. The assay was immunoSEQ multiplex PCR, and TCRdb's table has in-frame clones only and misses some. The profile shows approximately 2,200,000 clones, about 92% of them singletons. Cells designated naive CD8 were CD45RO-negative and were positively selected for CCR7, with terminally differentiated effector memory CD45RA+ cells excluded. The sequenced sample consisted of naive CD8+ T cells from PBMCs. All receptors come from a man aged 18-30 years in good health. Some clones in this sample may be carry-over from other donors' samples.

This clone was recorded only once. The chain has TRBV4-1 and TRBJ2-2; D remains unclear. Trimming took 5 bases from V and 4 from J, leaving 8 bases between them. The CDR3 covers 13 residues. Germline assignment: CDR1 MGHRA and CDR2 YSYEKL. This CDR3 reads CASSMGFTGELFF. CDR3 nucleotide sequence: TGCGCCAGCAGCATGGGGTTCACCGGGGAGCTGTTTTTT.

The V call is TRBV7-3, the J call TRBJ2-1; a possible D gene is TRBD2 (6 bases). The CDR3 loop spans 17 amino acids. CDR1 and CDR2 (germline): SGHTA, FQGTGA. Trimming took off 1 base at V and 8 bases at J, with 21 bases between the two ends. The DNA of the CDR3 is TGTGCCAGCAGCTTAAGAATAAGGGGAGGAGGGAGCGATGAGCAGTTCTTC. Encoded protein: CASSLRIRGGGSDEQFF.

The rearrangement links TRBV19 to TRBJ2-7; 8 bases fit TRBD1. The germline V gene has CDR1 LNHDA and CDR2 SQIVND (reference sequence). The CDR3 contains 15 residues. Losses at the gene ends were 4 bases for V and 2 bases for J; bases not matched to a gene: 7. The chain's CDR3 is CASSTLDRGAYEQYF. The CDR3 nucleotides read TGTGCCAGTAGTACCCTTGACAGGGGAGCCTACGAGCAGTACTTC.

The chain recombines TRBV19 with TRBJ2-1; 7 bases match TRBD1. Losses at the gene ends were 7 bases for V and 2 bases for J; bases not matched to a gene: 8. This CDR3 has 15 amino acids. Germline V gene lookup returns CDR1 LNHDA and CDR2 SQIVND (reference sequence). CDR3 in amino acids: CASTDDREAYNEQFF. The DNA of the CDR3 is TGTGCCAGTACCGACGACAGGGAAGCCTACAATGAGCAGTTCTTC.

V gene TRBV1 combines with J gene TRBJ1-4; the DNA was not compared with TRBD1, the D call given in the table. TRBV1 is recorded as a pseudogene. The CDR3 spans 16 residues. This CDR3 reads CTSSPGTEADEEKLFF. Written as DNA, the CDR3 is TGCACCAGCAGCCCTGGGACAGAGGCCGATGAGGAAAAACTGTTTTTT.

This chain links TRBV7-2 with TRBJ1-2, with unresolved D. Trimming pared 3 bases from V and 2 bases from J, leaving 7 bases between. Germline V gene sequence: CDR1 SGHTA, CDR2 FQGNSA. The CDR3 runs to 13 residues. The CDR3 sequence is CASSLQVNYGYTF. CDR3 DNA: TGTGCCAGCAGCTTGCAGGTGAACTATGGCTACACCTTC.

The V and J genes are TRBV28 and TRBJ1-1; 7 nucleotides match TRBD1. CDR3 length: 15 residues. Germline lookup yields CDR1 MDHEN and CDR2 SYDVKM. V lost 5 bases to trimming and J lost 5 bases; unmatched junction nucleotides: 11. The CDR3 DNA is TGTGCCAGCAGTCCCGTGGGGGACAGAACAACTGAAGCTTTCTTT. Amino acid sequence: CASSPVGDRTTEAFF.

The DNA of the CDR3 is TGTGCCAGCAGCGTTGGTGGGAGGGGTGGCTACACCTTC. It encodes CASSVGGRGGYTF. V usage is TRBV9 and J usage is TRBJ1-2; tentative D call: TRBD1 (5 bases). This CDR3 is 13 amino acids long. V was shortened by 2 bases and J by 7 bases, with 12 bases between the two germline ends. Germline V gives CDR1 SGDLS, CDR2 YYNGEE.

This sequence joins TRBV19 and TRBJ1-1; D may be TRBD1 (5 bases). From germline, CDR1 is LNHDA and CDR2 SQIVND (reference sequence). There are 12 residues in the CDR3. Trimming took off 3 bases at V and 10 bases at J, with 12 bases between the two ends. CDR3 coding DNA: TGTGCCAGTAGTATTGGAGGGGCTGGAGCTTTCTTT. It encodes CASSIGGAGAFF.

This rearrangement joins TRBV27 to TRBJ1-4; a possible D gene is TRBD1 (5 bases). This CDR3 has 16 amino acids. Trimming removed 6 bases at V and 3 bases at J, with 17 bases between. Germline lookup yields CDR1 MNHEY and CDR2 SMNVEV (reference sequence). The CDR3 reads CASRGRGFTANEKLFF. DNA for the CDR3: TGTGCCAGCAGAGGACGGGGGTTCACGGCTAATGAAAAACTGTTTTTT.

The CDR3 protein is CASSRPGQGAYEQYF. For the CDR3, the DNA is TGTGCCAGCAGCCGACCCGGACAGGGGGCCTACGAGCAGTACTTC. V is TRBV7-8 and J is TRBJ2-7, with 10 bases aligning to TRBD1. Germline CDR1 is SGHVS and CDR2 is FQNEAQ. Unmatched junction bases numbered 6, after V lost 5 bases and J lost 2 bases. The CDR3 is made up of 15 amino acids.

On this clone itself: Other DNA sequences in this sample translate to the same CDR3. The chain recombines TRBV27 with TRBJ2-7; 11 bases align to TRBD1. After removal of 4 bases from V and 0 bases from J, the junction contained 2 bases not matched to a gene. This CDR3 is 15 amino acids long. The germline V gene has CDR1 MNHEY and CDR2 SMNVEV (reference sequence). The CDR3 reads CASSWTGGSSYEQYF. For the CDR3, the DNA is TGTGCCAGCAGTTGGACAGGGGGCAGCTCCTACGAGCAGTACTTC.

V gene TRBV11-2 combines with J gene TRBJ1-3; D unclear. V lost 1 base and J 3 bases, leaving 10 bases between the germline ends. The CDR3 is 15 residues long. The germline gives CDR1 SGHAT, CDR2 FQNNGV. The CDR3 reads CASSLVKGFGNTIYF. DNA for the CDR3: TGTGCCAGCAGCTTAGTGAAGGGATTTGGAAACACCATATATTTT.

The J gene is TRBJ1-2, the V gene TRBV13; possibly TRBD1 for D (6 bases). With 0 bases removed from V and 2 bases from J, the gap between germline ends came to 10 bases. CDR1 is PRHDT and CDR2 is FYEKMQ in the germline V gene (reference sequence). The CDR3 runs 15 residues. The CDR3 nucleotides are TGTGCCAGCAGCTTAGGGAGGACAGACAACTATGGCTACACCTTC. Translation: CASSLGRTDNYGYTF. The whole variable domain, filled in from reference TRBV13 and TRBJ1-2, reads AAGVIQSPRHLIKEKRETATLKCYPIPRHDTVYWYQQGPGQDPQFLISFYEKMQSDKGSIPDRFSAQQFSDYHSELNMSSLELGDSALYFCASSLGRTDNYGYTFGSGTRLTVV.

The chain links TRBV4-2 to TRBJ2-7; 12 bases agree with TRBD2. With 0 bases clipped from V and 7 bases from J, the junction kept 7 bases outside the gene matches. The CDR3 runs 16 residues. Germline V CDR1 and CDR2: LGHNA, YNFKEQ. CDR3 residues: CASSQDWDGLAGEQYF. Here the CDR3 DNA reads TGTGCCAGCAGCCAAGATTGGGACGGACTAGCGGGAGAGCAGTACTTC.

Remarks on this clone: The sample contains more than one DNA sequence encoding this CDR3. The rearrangement joins TRBV11-2 to TRBJ2-7; D remains unclear. V lost 0 bases to trimming and J lost 4 bases, with 4 bases between them. The CDR3 sequence is 12 residues long. Germline assignment: CDR1 SGHAT and CDR2 FQNNGV. In DNA, the CDR3 is TGTGCCAGCAGCTTAGATCCGTACGAGCAGTACTTC. Translating it yields CASSLDPYEQYF. Complete variable domain (other parts from reference TRBV11-2 and TRBJ2-7): EAGVAQSPRYKIIEKRQSVAFWCNPISGHATLYWYQQILGQGPKLLIQFQNNGVVDDSQLPKDRFSAERLKGVDSTLKIQPAKLEDSAVYLCASSLDPYEQYFGPGTRLTVT.

Comments on this clone: Other nucleotide sequences from this sample produce the same CDR3. The chain uses TRBV6-1 and TRBJ2-1; the match to TRBD1 covers 10 bases. V gave up 5 bases and J gave up 2 bases; unmatched junction bases: 3. The CDR3 loop spans 15 amino acids. CDR1 and CDR2 (germline): MNHNS, SASEGT. This CDR3 is CASSQDRGAYNEQFF. For the CDR3, the DNA is TGTGCCAGCAGTCAGGACAGGGGGGCCTACAATGAGCAGTTCTTC.

J is TRBJ2-7 and V is TRBV9; perhaps TRBD1 as D (5 bases). The germline V and J ends were trimmed by 3 bases and 6 bases, with 13 bases remaining between them. The CDR3 sequence is 13 residues long. CDR1 and CDR2 from the germline V gene are SGDLS and YYNGEE. Here the CDR3 reads CASSASRVSEQYF. CDR3 nucleotide sequence: TGTGCCAGCAGCGCCTCCAGGGTTTCCGAGCAGTACTTC.

Of note for this clone: The same CDR3 is also encoded by other DNA sequences in this sample. CDR3 in DNA: TGCAGCGTTCGACGGAGCTACGAGCAGTACTTC. This codes for CSVRRSYEQYF. The chain couples TRBV29-1 to TRBJ2-7; D is uncertain. Trimming removed 5 bases at V and 3 bases at J, with 8 bases between. The CDR3 is 11 residues long. Germline CDR1 reads SQVTM; CDR2 reads ANQGSEA.